The 11 T cell receptor beta chains below were found in one sample sequenced in a study of cytomegalovirus exposure and HLA in healthy donors. A multiplex PCR was run with 60 Vbeta primers and 13 Jbeta primers. Method: immunoSEQ multiplex PCR; TCRdb's copy keeps in-frame clones and lacks some. The sample has approximately 190,000 clones, nearly 80% seen once; the top ten hold 6%. Source material: PBMCs. The source of these receptors is a woman aged 25-40 years in good health and CMV-seropositive.

The chain uses TRBV27 and TRBJ2-1, with TRBD1 identical over 9 bases. Germline V CDR1 and CDR2: MNHEY, SMNVEV (reference sequence). The CDR3 extends over 15 amino acids. The trim removed 3 bases at V and 2 bases at J, leaving 2 bases unmatched. The CDR3 loop is CASSLDRGAYNEQFF. The CDR3 nucleotides read TGTGCCAGCAGTTTGGACAGGGGAGCCTACAATGAGCAGTTCTTC.

The chain is built from TRBV5-6 and TRBJ1-4; D gene uncertain. The CDR3 runs 14 residues. V lost 4 bases and J 10 bases, leaving 17 bases between the germline ends. Per germline, CDR1 SGHDT and CDR2 YYEEEE. The CDR3 sequence: CASSATQMVRKLFF. For the CDR3, the DNA is TGTGCCAGCAGCGCCACCCAAATGGTGCGAAAACTGTTTTTT.

The V call is TRBV6-1, the J call TRBJ1-2; 10 bases align to TRBD1. Germline CDR1 is MNHNS and CDR2 is SASEGT. The V and J ends lost 11 bases and 6 bases, in that order; junction bases with no gene match: 6. The CDR3 is 12 amino acids. The DNA for the CDR3 is TGTGCCCCTCCGACAGGGGGCAATGGCTACACCTTC. Protein: CAPPTGGNGYTF.

The chain recombines TRBV4-1 with TRBJ2-7; 7 nucleotides match TRBD1. Germline V gene sequence: CDR1 MGHRA, CDR2 YSYEKL. This CDR3 comprises 14 residues. V shed 4 bases, J shed 7 bases, and the junction held 10 bases outside the gene matches. This CDR3 is CASSPGQAPEEQYF. CDR3 in DNA: TGCGCCAGCAGCCCAGGACAGGCTCCTGAAGAGCAGTACTTC.

V usage is TRBV5-1 and J usage is TRBJ2-7, with a weak D call TRBD2 (6 bases). V was shortened by 6 bases and J by 0 bases, with 10 bases between the two germline ends. Germline V lookup: CDR1 SGHRS, CDR2 YFSETQ. The CDR3 covers 13 residues. DNA of the CDR3: TGCGCCAGCACGCGGGACTCCTCCTACGAGCAGTACTTC. Amino acids: CASTRDSSYEQYF.

This chain joins TRBV7-2 and TRBJ1-1; TRBD1 agrees at 7 bases. The CDR3 is made up of 13 amino acids. Germline V gene data show CDR1 as SGHTA and CDR2 as FQGNSA. The J segment lost 7 bases and the V segment lost 2 bases, leaving 4 bases of the junction unmatched. CDR3 coding DNA: TGTGCCAGCAGCTTATCAGGGGGAGTTGAAGCTTTCTTT. Amino acid sequence: CASSLSGGVEAFF.

This sequence joins TRBV11-1 and TRBJ2-7; tentatively, D is TRBD1 (7 bases). The V gene lost 5 bases and the J gene lost 0 bases, with 26 bases spanning the gap. Germline assignment: CDR1 SGHAT and CDR2 FQDESV (reference sequence). The CDR3 covers 19 residues. The CDR3: CASSPGWGQPRGDSYEQYF. The CDR3, as DNA: TGTGCCAGCAGCCCCGGGTGGGGACAGCCAAGGGGGGACTCCTACGAGCAGTACTTC.

This rearrangement joins TRBV2 to TRBJ2-1; D unresolved. V lost 5 bases, J lost 9 bases, and 14 bases lay in between. This CDR3 comprises 13 residues. Germline assignment: CDR1 SNHLY and CDR2 FYNNEI. The CDR3: CASSLGDIPEQFF. DNA for the CDR3: TGTGCCAGCAGTCTGGGCGACATCCCTGAGCAGTTCTTC.

The chain combines TRBV28 with TRBJ1-4, with a possible D match to TRBD1 (5 bases). The CDR3 has 13 residues. Trimming left V 4 bases short and J 4 bases short, with 7 bases between. The germline gives CDR1 MDHEN, CDR2 SYDVKM. CDR3 amino acids: CASSSTVNEKLFF. In nucleotides, the CDR3 is TGTGCCAGCAGTTCGACAGTTAATGAAAAACTGTTTTTT.

The gene calls are TRBV7-2 and TRBJ1-6; 8 nucleotides line up with TRBD1. Germline values: CDR1 SGHTA, CDR2 FQGNSA. The ends lost 4 bases at V and 9 bases at J; junction bases unmatched: 5. The CDR3 has 14 amino acids. CDR3 sequence (DNA): TGTGCCAGCAGCTGGGGACAGGCGGGTTCACCCCTCCACTTT. Residues: CASSWGQAGSPLHF.

The J gene is TRBJ1-1, the V gene TRBV19; 8 bases are a match to TRBD1. J was trimmed by 8 bases and V by 6 bases; bases with no gene match: 14. This CDR3 contains 15 residues. Germline CDR1 and CDR2: LNHDA and SQIVND (reference sequence). The CDR3 is CASRGITQGAAEAFF. CDR3 DNA: TGTGCCAGTAGAGGGATAACCCAGGGGGCAGCGGAAGCTTTCTTT.